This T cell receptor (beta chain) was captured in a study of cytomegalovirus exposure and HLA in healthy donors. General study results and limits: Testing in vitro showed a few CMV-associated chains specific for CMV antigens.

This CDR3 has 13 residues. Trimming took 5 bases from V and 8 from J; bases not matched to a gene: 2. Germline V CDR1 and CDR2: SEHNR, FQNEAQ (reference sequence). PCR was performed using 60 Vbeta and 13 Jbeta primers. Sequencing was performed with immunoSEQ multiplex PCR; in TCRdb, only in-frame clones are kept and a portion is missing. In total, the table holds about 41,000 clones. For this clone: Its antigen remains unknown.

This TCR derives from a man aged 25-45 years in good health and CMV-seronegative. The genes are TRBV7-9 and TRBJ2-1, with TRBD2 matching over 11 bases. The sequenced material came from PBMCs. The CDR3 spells CASSGGLADEQFF. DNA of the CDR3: TGTGCCAGCAGCGGGGGACTAGCGGATGAGCAGTTCTTC. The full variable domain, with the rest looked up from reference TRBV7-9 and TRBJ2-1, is DTGVSQNPRHKITKRGQNVTFRCDPISEHNRLYWYRQTLGQGPEFLTYFQNEAQLEKSRLLSDRFSAERPKGSFSTLEIQRTEQGDSAMYLCASSGGLADEQFFGPGTRLTVL.